Presented here are 32 T cell receptor beta chains from one specimen sequenced in a study of STAT3 mutations in large granular lymphocyte leukemia. Their antigens are not known. Study outcomes and limitations: Every T-cell large granular lymphocyte leukemia patient had at least one immunodominant TCR beta clonotype.

Sequenced by immunoSEQ multiplex PCR; TCRdb stores in-frame clones only, minus some. The sample shows thousands of clones, 60% to 85% of them seen only once. Sequencing input: peripheral blood mononuclear cells. Source of these receptors: a man aged 35 to 55 with T-cell large granular lymphocyte leukemia. Some clones in this sample may be carry-over from other donors' samples.

This chain uses TRBV28 with TRBJ2-2, with D uncertain. The germline gives CDR1 MDHEN, CDR2 SYDVKM. The CDR3 sequence is 13 residues long. With 5 bases removed from V and 5 bases from J, the gap between germline ends came to 9 bases. CDR3 residues: CASSLRGTGELFF. The CDR3 DNA sequence: TGTGCCAGCAGTCTCCGCGGAACCGGGGAGCTGTTTTTT.

The CDR3 bases are TGCGCCAGCAGCCAAGAGGACAGTACCTACGAGCAGTACTTC. Encoded protein: CASSQEDSTYEQYF. This rearrangement joins TRBV4-3 to TRBJ2-7; maybe TRBD1 (6 bases). Germline V CDR1 and CDR2: LGHNA, YSLEER. The V and J ends lost 0 bases and 2 bases respectively, with 8 bases between them. The CDR3 extends over 14 amino acids.

The rearrangement uses TRBV6-5 and TRBJ1-1; possibly TRBD1 for D (6 bases). Germline CDR1 is MNHEY and CDR2 is SVGAGI. This CDR3 comprises 13 residues. The germline V and J ends were trimmed by 5 bases and 1 base, with 8 bases remaining between them. For the CDR3, the DNA is TGTGCCAGCAGTCGGACAGAGAACACTGAAGCTTTCTTT. Residues: CASSRTENTEAFF.

V and J are TRBV9 and TRBJ2-2; D is undetermined. CDR1 is SGDLS, CDR2 YYNGEE, per germline. The CDR3 is 12 amino acids. V was cut by 0 bases and J by 5 bases, with 2 bases left in between. The CDR3 region has the DNA TGTGCCAGCAGCGTAGGGACCGGGGAGCTGTTTTTT. It yields the protein CASSVGTGELFF. Filled out from reference TRBV9 and TRBJ2-2, the complete variable domain reads DSGVTQTPKHLITATGQRVTLRCSPRSGDLSVYWYQQSLDQGLQFLIQYYNGEERAKGNILERFSAQQFPDLHSELNLSSLELGDSALYFCASSVGTGELFFGEGSRLTVL.

This clone was counted between two and nine times. The chain couples TRBV10-3 to TRBJ1-5; D gene unclear. CDR3 length: 15 amino acids. Looked up from germline, CDR1 is ENHRY and CDR2 is SYGVKD. The V and J ends lost 0 bases and 4 bases respectively, with 10 bases between them. The CDR3 protein is CAISESGGANQPQHF. The CDR3, as DNA: TGTGCCATCAGTGAGTCCGGCGGCGCAAATCAGCCCCAGCATTTT.

The J gene is TRBJ1-2, the V gene TRBV28; 9 bases map to TRBD1. Germline V gene sequence: CDR1 MDHEN, CDR2 SYDVKM. The ends lost 7 bases at V and 5 bases at J; junction bases unmatched: 11. CDR3 length equals 15 residues. For the CDR3, the DNA is TGTGCCAGCACCCCACCGGGACAGGGTGTTTATGGCTACACCTTC. Translated, it gives CASTPPGQGVYGYTF.

The V and J genes are TRBV5-4 and TRBJ2-4, with D perhaps assigned TRBD1 or TRBD2 (6 bases each). This CDR3 region has 13 residues. The ends were cut back, 0 bases at V and 12 bases at J, with 13 bases in the middle. CDR1 is SGHNT, CDR2 YYREEE, per germline (reference sequence). This CDR3 reads CASSLEGGAGQYF. In DNA, the CDR3 is TGTGCCAGCAGCTTGGAAGGGGGAGCGGGTCAGTACTTC.

This clone was seen only a few times. This chain joins TRBV19 and TRBJ1-2, with D unresolved. Trimming cost V 4 bases and J 7 bases, with 13 bases left between them. The CDR3 has 13 amino acids. CDR1 is LNHDA, CDR2 SQIVND, per germline (reference sequence). CDR3 coding DNA: TGTGCCAGTAGTAGGAACATCGGCTCTGGCTACACCTTC. This gives the protein CASSRNIGSGYTF.

V is TRBV4-2 and J is TRBJ2-3; 8 positions match TRBD2. This CDR3 contains 18 residues. V shed 5 bases and J 3 bases; nucleotides not matched to a gene: 16. Germline V CDR1 and CDR2: LGHNA, YNFKEQ. CDR3 region: CASSTGLARGVPTDTQYF. The CDR3 DNA follows: TGTGCCAGCAGCACCGGACTAGCACGCGGTGTCCCGACAGATACGCAGTATTTT.

The chain links TRBV10-2 to TRBJ2-7; 9 bases agree with TRBD2. Trimming at V came to 0 bases and at J to 5 bases, leaving 8 bases not matched to a gene. The CDR3 is made up of 16 amino acids. The germline gives CDR1 WSHSY, CDR2 SAAADI. DNA for the CDR3: TGCGCCAGCAGTGAGTCGAGTGGACTAGCGATCCACGAGCAGTACTTC. Residues: CASSESSGLAIHEQYF.

This chain connects TRBV7-2 to TRBJ2-7; TRBD1 matches at 8 bases. Germline assignment: CDR1 SGHTA and CDR2 FQGNSA. With 5 bases clipped from V and 0 bases from J, the junction kept 9 bases outside the gene matches. CDR3 length: 16 residues. CDR3 amino acids: CASSSTGGTLSYEQYF. CDR3 DNA: TGTGCCAGCAGCAGTACAGGGGGTACCCTCTCCTACGAGCAGTACTTC.

This chain uses TRBV7-9 with TRBJ2-6; possible D gene TRBD2, 5 bases. The CDR3 consists of 13 residues. Deletions cut 11 bases from V and 1 base from J, with 9 bases between. Germline V gives CDR1 SEHNR, CDR2 FQNEAQ (reference sequence). For the CDR3, the DNA is TGTGCCGGTCGGGAATCTGGGGCCAACGTCCTGACTTTC. It encodes CAGRESGANVLTF.

The chain uses TRBV30 and TRBJ2-1, with TRBD2 matching over 11 bases. The CDR3 extends over 15 amino acids. Trimming at V came to 4 bases and at J to 4 bases, leaving 6 bases not matched to a gene. The V gene's germline CDR1 is GTSNPN and CDR2 SVGIG (reference sequence). For the CDR3, the DNA is TGTGCCTGGAAGGGGGGGACTAGCGGATACAATGAGCAGTTCTTC. It is translated as CAWKGGTSGYNEQFF.

In its sample, this clone was seen a few times. The chain carries TRBV9 and TRBJ2-7; D perhaps matches TRBD2 (6 bases). CDR3 length: 14 amino acids. V lost 6 bases to trimming and J lost 0 bases, with 13 bases between them. Germline assignment: CDR1 SGDLS and CDR2 YYNGEE. CDR3 sequence reads: CASTPGLNSYEQYF. DNA of the CDR3: TGTGCCAGCACCCCGGGACTCAACTCCTACGAGCAGTACTTC.

The chain employs TRBV4-3 and TRBJ2-7; D might be TRBD1 (5 bases). Germline CDR1 reads LGHNA; CDR2 reads YSLEER. The V and J ends lost 5 bases and 6 bases respectively, with 5 bases between them. This CDR3 is built from 10 residues. The CDR3, as DNA: TGCGCCAGCAGCGGGGCCGAGCAGTACTTC. This codes for CASSGAEQYF.

The chain combines TRBV7-9 with TRBJ2-7; D possibly uses TRBD1 or TRBD2 (6 bases each). With 5 bases removed from V and 7 bases from J, the gap between germline ends came to 21 bases. Per the germline V gene, CDR1 is SEHNR and CDR2 is FQNEAQ (reference sequence). This CDR3 spans 15 amino acids. The CDR3 loop is CASSTRGAGIREQYF. Written as DNA, the CDR3 is TGTGCCAGCAGCACAAGGGGGGCGGGAATCAGAGAGCAGTACTTC.

The chain recombines TRBV28 with TRBJ2-3; no clear D gene. Germline lookup yields CDR1 MDHEN and CDR2 SYDVKM. Deletions cut 6 bases from V and 0 bases from J, with 7 bases between. This CDR3 has 13 residues. CDR3 residues: CASSTSSTDTQYF. The CDR3 bases are TGTGCCAGCAGCACTTCTAGCACAGATACGCAGTATTTT.

This clone was observed a handful of times. The chain joins TRBV7-8 to TRBJ2-2; D ambiguous. The CDR3 is made up of 16 amino acids. Germline-derived CDR1 and CDR2 are SGHVS and FQNEAQ. Trimming took off 1 base at V and 1 base at J, with 10 bases between the two ends. The DNA for the CDR3 is TGTGCCAGCAGCTTAGGATCGCGTCAGAACACCGGGGAGCTGTTTTTT. Translating it yields CASSLGSRQNTGELFF.

The V call is TRBV19, the J call TRBJ2-7; D is undetermined. Trimming removed 5 bases at V and 2 bases at J, with 7 bases between. Germline assignment: CDR1 LNHDA and CDR2 SQIVND (reference sequence). The CDR3 totals 12 residues. CDR3 region: CASSPSTYEQYF. Written as DNA, the CDR3 is TGTGCCAGTAGTCCAAGTACCTACGAGCAGTACTTC.

This clone was counted between two and nine times. V usage is TRBV2 and J usage is TRBJ2-5; D call uncertain. The CDR3 runs 12 residues. V lost 2 bases, J lost 5 bases, and 6 bases lay in between. CDR1 is SNHLY and CDR2 is FYNNEI in the germline V gene. This CDR3 reads CASSEKWETQYF. The DNA of the CDR3 is TGTGCCAGCAGTGAAAAATGGGAGACCCAGTACTTC.

V gene TRBV6-1 combines with J gene TRBJ1-2, with 8 nucleotides matching TRBD1. V dropped 0 bases and J dropped 6; count of bases not matched to a gene: 9. The CDR3 contains 16 residues. Germline-derived CDR1 and CDR2 are MNHNS and SASEGT. CDR3 sequence: CASSEALQRTGHGYTF. The DNA of the CDR3 is TGTGCCAGCAGTGAAGCGCTTCAACGGACAGGGCATGGCTACACCTTC.

V and J are TRBV6-6 and TRBJ2-7; 7 nucleotides align to TRBD2. The V gene end was trimmed by 5 bases and the J gene end by 5 bases; junction bases not matched to a gene: 12. CDR1 MNHNY and CDR2 SVGAGI come from the germline V gene (reference sequence). The CDR3 covers 15 residues. The CDR3 sequence: CASSRPMTSIHEQYF. DNA of the CDR3: TGTGCCAGCAGTCGCCCCATGACTAGCATCCACGAGCAGTACTTC.

This clone appeared a few times. The genes are TRBV6-5 and TRBJ1-2; D might be TRBD1 (6 bases). Germline CDR1 reads MNHEY; CDR2 reads SVGAGI. V lost 2 bases and J 2 bases, leaving 9 bases between the germline ends. CDR3 length: 14 amino acids. CDR3: CASSYTDRNYGYTF. CDR3 coding DNA: TGTGCCAGCAGTTACACAGACAGGAACTATGGCTACACCTTC.

The V gene is TRBV29-1, the J gene TRBJ2-5, with 13 positions matching TRBD2. V lost 5 bases, J lost 1 base, and 10 bases stayed unmatched. Germline lookup yields CDR1 SQVTM and CDR2 ANQGSEA. The CDR3 contains 17 residues. CDR3 in amino acids: CSVLPFTSGRAQETQYF. The CDR3 DNA is TGCAGCGTTCTCCCCTTTACTAGCGGGAGGGCCCAAGAGACCCAGTACTTC.

By frequency in the sample, this clone is medium-sized. The V call is TRBV10-2, the J call TRBJ1-5; 8 nucleotides align to TRBD1. There are 15 residues in the CDR3. Trimming removed 7 bases from V and 7 bases from J; junction bases left unmatched: 12. Germline lookup yields CDR1 WSHSY and CDR2 SAAADI. CDR3 region: CASTEGDRLGQPQHF. The DNA for the CDR3 is TGCGCCAGCACCGAAGGGGACAGGCTTGGCCAGCCCCAGCATTTT.

The J gene is TRBJ2-1, the V gene TRBV27; 7 positions agree with TRBD2. Germline lookup yields CDR1 MNHEY and CDR2 SMNVEV (reference sequence). The CDR3 sequence is 12 residues long. V lost 6 bases, J lost 12 bases, and 8 bases stayed unmatched. CDR3 region: CASSPAGRVQFF. Written as DNA, the CDR3 is TGTGCCAGCAGCCCAGCGGGAAGGGTGCAGTTCTTC.

This chain uses TRBV19 with TRBJ2-3; 9 bases align to TRBD2. The CDR3 loop spans 18 amino acids. Unmatched junction bases numbered 12, after V lost 5 bases and J lost 0 bases. Germline V CDR1 and CDR2: LNHDA, SQIVND (reference sequence). In DNA form, the CDR3 reads TGTGCCAGTAGTGGGGGGCTAGCGGGAAGCCCGAGCACAGATACGCAGTATTTT. Translating it yields CASSGGLAGSPSTDTQYF.

This chain links TRBV28 with TRBJ2-1; D might be TRBD2 (6 bases). This CDR3 region has 14 residues. Trimming took 4 bases from V and 4 from J, leaving 11 bases between them. CDR1 is MDHEN and CDR2 is SYDVKM in the germline V gene. This CDR3 reads CASSSPGVYNEQFF. The CDR3 nucleotides are TGTGCCAGCAGTTCCCCGGGGGTATACAATGAGCAGTTCTTC.

The gene calls are TRBV28 and TRBJ2-3; 11 bases are a match to TRBD2. CDR1 is MDHEN, CDR2 SYDVKM, per germline. The CDR3 length is 17 residues. V trimming: 5 bases; J trimming: 3 bases; junction bases outside the gene matches: 10. The CDR3 nucleotides read TGTGCCAGCAGTCCCACCGCGGGGACTAGCGGAACAGATACGCAGTATTTT. Its translation is CASSPTAGTSGTDTQYF.

The J gene is TRBJ2-7, the V gene TRBV7-2, with D unresolved. The CDR3 contains 14 residues. Deletions cut 6 bases from V and 6 bases from J, with 18 bases between. Germline V gene lookup returns CDR1 SGHTA and CDR2 FQGNSA. The CDR3 protein is CASSPPPTWSEQYF. CDR3 coding DNA: TGTGCCAGCAGTCCCCCTCCGACGTGGTCCGAGCAGTACTTC.

The rearrangement uses TRBV7-9 and TRBJ2-7; weak D call: TRBD1 (5 bases). The CDR3 has 18 amino acids. Per the germline V gene, CDR1 is SEHNR and CDR2 is FQNEAQ (reference sequence). Deletions cut 0 bases from V and 2 bases from J, with 20 bases between. The CDR3 DNA reads as TGTGCCAGCAGCTTAGCCAGGGATACGGCCTCTGTAGCCTACGAGCAGTACTTC. It specifies CASSLARDTASVAYEQYF.

J is TRBJ1-1 and V is TRBV5-1, with D perhaps matching TRBD1 (6 bases). The CDR3 is made up of 16 amino acids. CDR1 is SGHRS and CDR2 is YFSETQ in the germline V gene. Trimming removed 4 bases at V and 2 bases at J, with 18 bases between. The CDR3 loop reads CASSLGQRLINTEAFF. DNA of the CDR3: TGCGCCAGCAGCCTGGGACAAAGGCTAATTAACACTGAAGCTTTCTTT.